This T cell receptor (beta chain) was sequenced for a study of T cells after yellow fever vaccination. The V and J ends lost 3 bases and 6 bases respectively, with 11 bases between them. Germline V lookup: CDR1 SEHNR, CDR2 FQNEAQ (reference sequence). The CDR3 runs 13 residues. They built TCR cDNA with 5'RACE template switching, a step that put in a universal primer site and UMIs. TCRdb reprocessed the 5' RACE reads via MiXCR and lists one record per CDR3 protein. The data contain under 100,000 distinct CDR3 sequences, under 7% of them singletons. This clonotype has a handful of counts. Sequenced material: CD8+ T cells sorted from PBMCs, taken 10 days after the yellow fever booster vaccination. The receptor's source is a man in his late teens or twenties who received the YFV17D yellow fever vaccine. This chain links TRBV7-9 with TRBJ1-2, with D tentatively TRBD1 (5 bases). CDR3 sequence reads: CASSLGVEDGYTF. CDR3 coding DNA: TGTGCCAGCAGCTTGGGGGTCGAGGATGGCTACACCTTC.